The 27 T cell receptor beta chains given below trace back to one sample, sequenced in a study of early T cells in non-severe SARS-CoV-2 infection. Each CDR3 protein gets one entry after TCRdb re-called the 5' RACE reads with MiXCR. The sample includes some 89,000 distinct CDR3 sequences, about 10% of them seen just once. The sample was whole blood, taken at baseline. The receptors were sampled from an adult who was a healthcare worker with PCR-confirmed SARS-CoV-2 infection or an uninfected control (not recorded which).

The rearrangement uses TRBV5-1 and TRBJ1-4; D might be TRBD1 (5 bases). There are 15 residues in the CDR3. Germline V lookup: CDR1 SGHRS, CDR2 YFSETQ. V was cut by 0 bases and J by 7 bases, with 13 bases left in between. The CDR3, as DNA: TGCGCCAGCAGCTTGGACTCGGGCGGGGGTGAAAAACTGTTTTTT. It is translated as CASSLDSGGGEKLFF. The full variable domain, its missing parts supplied by reference TRBV5-1 and TRBJ1-4, is KAGVTQTPRYLIKTRGQQVTLSCSPISGHRSVSWYQQTPGQGLQFLFEYFSETQRNKGNFPGRFSGRQFSNSRSEMNVSTLELGDSALYLCASSLDSGGGEKLFFGSGTQLSVL.

This clonotype was observed many times. The CDR3 loop reads CASSLAMGGYGYTF. The CDR3 DNA reads TGTGCCAGCAGCTTAGCGATGGGGGGCTATGGCTACACCTTC. The chain has TRBV7-2 and TRBJ1-2, with D possibly TRBD1 on 5 matching bases. The CDR3 extends over 14 amino acids. V lost 0 bases and J 4 bases, leaving 9 bases between the germline ends. CDR1 and CDR2 (germline): SGHTA, FQGNSA.

The chain combines TRBV20-1 with TRBJ2-3; D gene uncertain. Germline V gene lookup returns CDR1 DFQATT and CDR2 SNEGSKA (reference sequence). The CDR3 totals 14 residues. The V gene lost 0 bases and the J gene lost 3 bases, with 10 bases spanning the gap. The CDR3 loop reads CSARDKGRTDTQYF. In DNA, the CDR3 is TGCAGTGCTAGAGACAAAGGCAGGACAGATACGCAGTATTTT.

At least ten counts were recorded for this clonotype. The gene calls are TRBV10-1 and TRBJ1-1; possible D gene TRBD1, 5 bases. The CDR3 spans 14 residues. V was trimmed by 2 bases and J by 5 bases, leaving 12 bases between them. Germline CDR1 and CDR2: WNHNN and SYGVQD (reference sequence). CDR3 protein: CASSETPGSTEAFF. The CDR3 coding sequence is TGCGCCAGCAGTGAGACCCCAGGGAGTACTGAAGCTTTCTTT.

This clonotype appeared many times. The V and J genes are TRBV29-1 and TRBJ1-1; D unresolved. The length of the CDR3 is 12 residues. V was clipped by 0 bases and J by 10 bases, with 12 bases between them. CDR1 is SQVTM, CDR2 ANQGSEA, per germline. The CDR3 loop is CSVEDSSGRAFF. The CDR3 DNA follows: TGCAGCGTTGAAGATTCCTCAGGTAGAGCTTTCTTT. Complete variable domain (other parts from reference TRBV29-1 and TRBJ1-1): SAVISQKPSRDICQRGTSLTIQCQVDSQVTMMFWYRQQPGQSLTLIATANQGSEATYESGFVIDKFPISRPNLTFSTLTVSNMSPEDSSIYLCSVEDSSGRAFFGQGTRLTVV.

This clonotype was counted only a few times. This chain connects TRBV29-1 to TRBJ2-1; D is perhaps TRBD1 (6 bases). V lost 7 bases and J lost 4, with 17 bases in between. The CDR3 spans 14 residues. CDR1 is SQVTM and CDR2 is ANQGSEA in the germline V gene. The CDR3 sequence: CSGRLRDTYNEQFF. CDR3 in DNA: TGCAGCGGCCGCCTCCGGGACACGTACAATGAGCAGTTCTTC.

This clonotype was counted ten times or more. The chain couples TRBV11-2 to TRBJ2-3; 11 nucleotides agree with TRBD2. With 4 bases clipped from V and 4 bases from J, the junction kept 1 base outside the gene matches. In germline, CDR1 is SGHAT, CDR2 FQNNGV. CDR3 size: 14 residues. Here the CDR3 reads CASSSTSGADTQYF. CDR3 nucleotides: TGTGCCAGCAGCTCGACTAGCGGGGCAGATACGCAGTATTTT.

This clonotype was observed a handful of times. The rearrangement joins TRBV4-2 to TRBJ2-5, with TRBD2 identical over 11 bases. Per the germline V gene, CDR1 is LGHNA and CDR2 is YNFKEQ. The CDR3 extends over 15 amino acids. Losses at the gene ends were 5 bases for V and 1 base for J; bases not matched to a gene: 3. The CDR3 nucleotides are TGTGCCAGCAGCTACGGGACTAGCGGCCAAGAGACCCAGTACTTC. Amino acids: CASSYGTSGQETQYF.

This clonotype was seen more than once but under ten times. The V and J genes are TRBV30 and TRBJ1-5; D remains ambiguous. The germline V gene encodes CDR1 GTSNPN and CDR2 SVGIG (reference sequence). CDR3 length: 13 amino acids. V was shortened by 0 bases and J by 5 bases, with 8 bases between the two germline ends. The CDR3 region has the DNA TGTGCCTGGAGTGTTTCCCGTCATCAGCCCCAGCATTTT. Translated, it gives CAWSVSRHQPQHF.

This clonotype was found many times. The J gene is TRBJ2-5, the V gene TRBV2, with TRBD1 matching over 10 bases. V was clipped by 5 bases and J by 4 bases; unmatched bases: 10. CDR1 is SNHLY and CDR2 is FYNNEI in the germline V gene. The CDR3 extends over 16 amino acids. CDR3 loop: CASSWTGGLTGETQYF. CDR3 coding DNA: TGTGCCAGCAGTTGGACAGGGGGTCTTACTGGAGAGACCCAGTACTTC.

This clonotype was counted many times. J is TRBJ2-5 and V is TRBV7-9; D is tentatively TRBD1 or TRBD2 (5 bases each). Germline assignment: CDR1 SEHNR and CDR2 FQNEAQ (reference sequence). The germline V and J ends were trimmed by 4 bases and 5 bases, with 11 bases remaining between them. The CDR3 is made up of 13 amino acids. The CDR3 loop reads CASSSGPEETQYF. CDR3 coding DNA: TGTGCCAGCAGCTCGGGACCGGAGGAGACCCAGTACTTC.

The chain links TRBV29-1 to TRBJ2-6; no definite D call. Germline CDR1 and CDR2: SQVTM and ANQGSEA. This CDR3 has 16 residues. The CDR3 is CGALMQSFPGANVLTF. DNA of the CDR3: TGCGGCGCCCTGATGCAGTCTTTCCCTGGGGCCAACGTCCTGACTTTC.

This clonotype was detected only a few times. The chain employs TRBV3-1 and TRBJ2-7, with D possibly being TRBD1 or TRBD2 (5 bases each). V was clipped by 4 bases and J by 4 bases, with 11 bases between them. There are 13 residues in the CDR3. Germline V gene data show CDR1 as LGHDT and CDR2 as YNNKEL (reference sequence). In nucleotides, the CDR3 is TGTGCCAGCAGCCCCGGGACGACATACGAGCAGTACTTC. This encodes CASSPGTTYEQYF.

Ten or more counts support this clonotype. The rearrangement joins TRBV6-1 to TRBJ1-1, with a tentative D call TRBD1 (6 bases). Trimming took off 5 bases at V and 0 bases at J, with 16 bases between the two ends. Germline CDR1 is MNHNS and CDR2 is SASEGT. CDR3 length equals 16 residues. The CDR3: CASSREGGSLNTEAFF. The CDR3 nucleotides read TGTGCCAGCAGTCGAGAGGGGGGCAGTTTGAACACTGAAGCTTTCTTT.

This clonotype showed up many times. This chain connects TRBV24-1 to TRBJ2-7; 9 bases align to TRBD1. The CDR3 runs 14 residues. Unmatched junction bases numbered 5, after V lost 4 bases and J lost 5 bases. Germline CDR1 and CDR2: KGHDR and SFDVKD. The CDR3 is CATSERTGVHEQYF. The DNA of the CDR3 is TGTGCCACCAGTGAGAGGACAGGGGTGCACGAGCAGTACTTC.

The rearrangement links TRBV18 to TRBJ2-3; 9 bases match TRBD2. Looked up from germline, CDR1 is KGHSH and CDR2 is LQKENI. The V segment lost 3 bases and the J segment 3 bases; nucleotides outside the gene matches: 4. The CDR3 extends over 15 amino acids. In nucleotides, the CDR3 is TGTGCCAGCTCACCTTCCAGCGGGAGGACAGATACGCAGTATTTT. This translates into CASSPSSGRTDTQYF.

V gene TRBV3-1 combines with J gene TRBJ2-1, with unresolved D. Deletions cut 2 bases from V and 5 bases from J, with 4 bases between. CDR1 LGHDT and CDR2 YNNKEL come from the germline V gene (reference sequence). This CDR3 spans 12 amino acids. In DNA form, the CDR3 reads TGTGCCAGCAGCCAACTCCACAATGAGCAGTTCTTC. Protein product: CASSQLHNEQFF.

This clonotype was observed a handful of times. The J gene is TRBJ1-1, the V gene TRBV7-9; no clear D. Deletions cut 8 bases from V and 2 bases from J, with 15 bases between. The CDR3 spans 14 residues. CDR1 is SEHNR, CDR2 FQNEAQ, per germline (reference sequence). The CDR3 DNA reads TGTGCCAGCCTTCGGTCCTCTCTTAACACTGAAGCTTTCTTT. This gives the protein CASLRSSLNTEAFF.

At least ten counts were recorded for this clonotype. The chain joins TRBV6-6 to TRBJ2-3, with 14 bases matching TRBD2. The CDR3 extends over 20 amino acids. The germline V gene has CDR1 MNHNY and CDR2 SVGAGI (reference sequence). The trim removed 6 bases at V and 1 base at J, leaving 15 bases unmatched. Written as DNA, the CDR3 is TGTGCCAGCAGCCCGGGACTAGCGGGAGACCCTCCTCTACGCACAGATACGCAGTATTTT. Translated: CASSPGLAGDPPLRTDTQYF.

This clonotype showed up just a few times. CDR3 DNA: TGTGCCAGCAGGGTACTAGCGGGAACAGATACGCAGTATTTT. This encodes CASRVLAGTDTQYF. The chain combines TRBV6-2 or TRBV6-3 with TRBJ2-3; 10 bases line up with TRBD2. The V segment lost 6 bases and the J segment 3 bases; nucleotides outside the gene matches: 3. This CDR3 spans 14 amino acids. The germline V gene has CDR1 MNHEY and CDR2 SVGEGT.

This clonotype was counted many times. The chain has TRBV7-2 and TRBJ1-1; TRBD1 is a possible D gene (6 bases). The germline gives CDR1 SGHTA, CDR2 FQGNSA. This CDR3 comprises 14 residues. V gave up 1 base and J gave up 0 bases, with 6 bases separating them. The CDR3 spells CASSLDRVNTEAFF. The CDR3 DNA is TGTGCCAGCAGCTTAGACAGGGTGAACACTGAAGCTTTCTTT. The entire variable domain, with the rest obtained from reference TRBV7-2 and TRBJ1-1, is as follows: GAGVSQSPSNKVTEKGKDVELRCDPISGHTALYWYRQSLGQGLEFLIYFQGNSAPDKSGLPSDRFSAERTGGSVSTLTIQRTQQEDSAVYLCASSLDRVNTEAFFGQGTRLTVV.

The CDR3 region is CASSVRPVNTEAFF. CDR3 nucleotides: TGTGCCAGCAGCGTCCGGCCGGTGAACACTGAAGCTTTCTTT. V gene TRBV9 combines with J gene TRBJ1-1; D remains ambiguous. Trimming removed 2 bases at V and 0 bases at J, with 8 bases between. Germline-derived CDR1 and CDR2 are SGDLS and YYNGEE. This CDR3 contains 14 residues. Drawing the rest from reference TRBV9 and TRBJ1-1, the complete variable domain is DSGVTQTPKHLITATGQRVTLRCSPRSGDLSVYWYQQSLDQGLQFLIQYYNGEERAKGNILERFSAQQFPDLHSELNLSSLELGDSALYFCASSVRPVNTEAFFGQGTRLTVV.

The chain combines TRBV6-1 with TRBJ1-5, with 7 bases fitting TRBD1. The CDR3 spans 18 residues. The germline gives CDR1 MNHNS, CDR2 SASEGT. The V and J ends lost 0 bases and 4 bases, in that order; junction bases with no gene match: 12. The CDR3 coding sequence is TGTGCCAGCAGTGAAGCGCGTTTCCTCCGGACAGGAAATCAGCCCCAGCATTTT. Translating gives CASSEARFLRTGNQPQHF.

The chain uses TRBV24-1 and TRBJ1-5; D is uncertain. Trimming took off 1 base at V and 8 bases at J, with 5 bases between the two ends. Germline V gene data show CDR1 as KGHDR and CDR2 as SFDVKD. This CDR3 has 12 residues. The CDR3 region has the DNA TGTGCCACCAGTGATTTCGGGGAGCCCCAGCATTTT. It translates to CATSDFGEPQHF.

This clonotype was observed at least ten times. This chain joins TRBV25-1 and TRBJ2-1; weak D call: TRBD1 (6 bases). CDR3 length equals 15 residues. Germline lookup yields CDR1 MGHDK and CDR2 SYGVNS. V lost 3 bases to trimming and J lost 3 bases, with 12 bases between them. The CDR3 loop reads CASSEWLGGYNEQFF. The CDR3 DNA sequence: TGTGCCAGCAGTGAGTGGTTAGGGGGCTACAATGAGCAGTTCTTC.

At least ten counts were recorded for this clonotype. The chain recombines TRBV27 with TRBJ2-7; 11 nucleotides match TRBD1. The CDR3 contains 16 residues. The germline V gene has CDR1 MNHEY and CDR2 SMNVEV (reference sequence). The trim removed 8 bases at V and 1 base at J, leaving 10 bases unmatched. The CDR3 coding sequence is TGTGCCAGCCGTCCGGGCCGGGACAGGGGGTCCTACGAGCAGTACTTC. It yields the protein CASRPGRDRGSYEQYF.

This clonotype was detected many times. The V gene is TRBV6-2 or TRBV6-3, the J gene TRBJ2-4, with D perhaps TRBD1 or TRBD2 (5 bases each). Germline CDR1 reads MNHEY; CDR2 reads SVGEGT. The V gene lost 4 bases and the J gene lost 11 bases, with 15 bases spanning the gap. CDR3 size: 13 residues. The CDR3 region has the DNA TGTGCCAGCAGTTCCGGGACCTCACGGCTTCAGTACTTC. Encoded protein: CASSSGTSRLQYF.